The entry below describes one T cell receptor (beta chain). Treatment meaning: some 20 received Ad26.COV2.S at low or high dose, single or two shots; 5 received placebo; per-sample allocation not given. Sampling occurred on day 63 after the first vaccine or placebo injection. This sample is drawn from a study of Ad26.COV2.S vaccination and SARS-CoV-2 variants. For the study at large: Donor allocation was to the COV1001 Ad26.COV2.S trial arm. Ad26.COV2.S given intramuscularly, once or twice 56 days apart.

The repertoire was sequenced with immunoSEQ multiplex PCR; TCRdb's copy has only in-frame clones and lacks some. The profile shows about 450,000 clones, 75% to 90% of them singletons. The sequencing used peripheral blood, collected in a trial of Ad26.COV2.S vaccine versus placebo. This clonotype was obtained from a person aged 18-60 years who received the Ad26.COV2.S COVID-19 vaccine or a placebo.

CDR3 region: CASSPSRVLMNTEAFF. The CDR3 nucleotides read TGTGCCAGCAGTCCGTCCAGGGTACTCATGAACACTGAAGCTTTCTTT. The chain recombines TRBV28 with TRBJ1-1; weak D call: TRBD1 (5 bases). The CDR3 spans 16 residues. The V gene lost 5 bases and the J gene lost 0 bases, with 16 bases spanning the gap. From germline, CDR1 is MDHEN and CDR2 SYDVKM.